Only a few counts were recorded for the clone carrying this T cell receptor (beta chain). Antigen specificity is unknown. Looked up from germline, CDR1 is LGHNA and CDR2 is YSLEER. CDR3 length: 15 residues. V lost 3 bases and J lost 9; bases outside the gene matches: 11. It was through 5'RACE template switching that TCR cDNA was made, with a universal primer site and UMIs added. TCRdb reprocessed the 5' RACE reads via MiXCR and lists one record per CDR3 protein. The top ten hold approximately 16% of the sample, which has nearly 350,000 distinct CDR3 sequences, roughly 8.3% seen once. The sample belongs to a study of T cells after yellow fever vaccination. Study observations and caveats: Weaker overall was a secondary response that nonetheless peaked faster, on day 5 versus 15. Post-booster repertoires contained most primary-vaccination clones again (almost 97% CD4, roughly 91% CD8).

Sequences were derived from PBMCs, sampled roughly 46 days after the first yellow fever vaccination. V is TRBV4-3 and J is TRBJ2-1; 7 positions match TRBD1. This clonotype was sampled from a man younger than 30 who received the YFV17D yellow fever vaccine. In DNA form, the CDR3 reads TGCGCCAGCAGCCATACAGGGGTCCTCCTCGGTGAGCAGTTCTTC. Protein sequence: CASSHTGVLLGEQFF.